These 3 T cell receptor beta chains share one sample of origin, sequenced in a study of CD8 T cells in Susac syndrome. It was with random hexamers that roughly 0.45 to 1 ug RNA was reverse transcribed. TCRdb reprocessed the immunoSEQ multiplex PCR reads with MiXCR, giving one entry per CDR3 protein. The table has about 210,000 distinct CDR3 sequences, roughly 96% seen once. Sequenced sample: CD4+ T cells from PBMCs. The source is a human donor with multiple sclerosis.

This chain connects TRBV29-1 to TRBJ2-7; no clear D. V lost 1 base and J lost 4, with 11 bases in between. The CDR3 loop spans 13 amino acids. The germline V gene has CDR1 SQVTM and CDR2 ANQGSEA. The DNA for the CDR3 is TGCAGCGTTGAAGTCGGTAGCAGATACGAGCAGTACTTC. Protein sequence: CSVEVGSRYEQYF.

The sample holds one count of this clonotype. In nucleotides, the CDR3 is TGTGCCAGCAGCCAAGATAGCGGACTAGCGGGATCCTACGAGCAGTACTTC. Its translation: CASSQDSGLAGSYEQYF. This chain links TRBV4-2 with TRBJ2-7; 12 bases match TRBD2. The CDR3 runs to 17 residues. The germline CDR1 and CDR2 sequences are LGHNA and YNFKEQ. V was clipped by 0 bases and J by 1 base; unmatched bases: 4.

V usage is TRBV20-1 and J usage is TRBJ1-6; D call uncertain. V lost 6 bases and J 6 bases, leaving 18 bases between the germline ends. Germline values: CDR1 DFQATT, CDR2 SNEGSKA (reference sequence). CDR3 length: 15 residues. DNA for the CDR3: TGCAGTGCCCTCCAAGGCGTCCAAATTAATTCACCCCTCCACTTT. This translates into CSALQGVQINSPLHF.